These 20 T cell receptor beta chains were sequenced from one sample in a study of cytomegalovirus exposure and HLA in healthy donors. Primers: 60 Vbeta forward and 13 Jbeta reverse. Produced via immunoSEQ multiplex PCR; TCRdb's table is partial and in-frame only. The sample yields some 130,000 clones, less than 65% seen once. Sequencing was carried out using PBMCs. These receptors were obtained from a man aged 35-49 years in good health and CMV-seropositive.

The chain employs TRBV27 and TRBJ2-7, with TRBD1 identical over 9 bases. The CDR3 sequence is 15 residues long. Germline CDR1 MNHEY, CDR2 SMNVEV (reference sequence). V was pared by 6 bases and J by 6 bases, with 12 bases of the junction left unmatched. The CDR3 region is CASRYSGQGEGEQYF. In nucleotides, the CDR3 is TGTGCCAGCAGATACTCGGGACAGGGAGAGGGCGAGCAGTACTTC.

J is TRBJ1-2 and V is TRBV5-1; D remains unclear. CDR1 SGHRS and CDR2 YFSETQ come from the germline V gene. The V and J ends lost 0 bases and 8 bases respectively, with 11 bases between them. The CDR3 totals 13 residues. This CDR3 is CASSLGPNNGYTF. The CDR3, as DNA: TGCGCCAGCAGCTTGGGGCCAAATAACGGCTACACCTTC.

V is TRBV2 and J is TRBJ1-6; 8 bases are a match to TRBD1. This CDR3 has 18 residues. Germline values: CDR1 SNHLY, CDR2 FYNNEI. J was trimmed by 4 bases and V by 5 bases; bases with no gene match: 13. This CDR3 reads CASSTSGWRTGYNSPLHF. CDR3 nucleotide sequence: TGTGCCAGCAGTACCTCCGGGTGGCGGACAGGGTATAATTCACCCCTCCACTTT.

J is TRBJ2-7 and V is TRBV7-9; D ambiguous. Trimming pared 5 bases from V and 3 bases from J, leaving 8 bases between. This CDR3 is built from 12 residues. CDR1 and CDR2 (germline): SEHNR, FQNEAQ (reference sequence). The CDR3 is CASSIGHYEQYF. In nucleotides, the CDR3 is TGTGCCAGCAGCATTGGGCACTACGAGCAGTACTTC.

A remark on this clone: Compared with germline, one end of the junction differs, possibly owing to a read error. This chain links TRBV2 with TRBJ2-2; D possibly corresponds to TRBD1 (6 bases). Germline V gene data show CDR1 as SNHLY and CDR2 as FYNNEI. CDR3 length: 14 amino acids. CDR3 sequence: CASTIPGDTGELFF. Here the CDR3 DNA reads TGTGCAAGCACCATCCCAGGGGACACCGGGGAGCTGTTTTTT.

This clone was seen more than once but under ten times. The chain carries TRBV27 and TRBJ1-2; maybe TRBD1 (5 bases). Trimming cost V 3 bases and J 6 bases, with 14 bases left between them. Germline lookup yields CDR1 MNHEY and CDR2 SMNVEV (reference sequence). CDR3 length equals 14 residues. CDR3 sequence reads: CASSFSTDRDGYTF. For the CDR3, the DNA is TGTGCCAGCAGTTTTTCGACAGATCGAGATGGCTACACCTTC.

V is TRBV11-2 and J is TRBJ2-1, with 13 bases identical to TRBD2. The ends lost 5 bases at V and 7 bases at J; junction bases unmatched: 5. The CDR3 runs 15 residues. CDR1 is SGHAT and CDR2 is FQNNGV in the germline V gene. This CDR3 is CASSPTSGGKNEQFF. Here the CDR3 DNA reads TGTGCCAGCAGCCCGACTAGCGGGGGGAAAAATGAGCAGTTCTTC.

This clone was detected only a few times. V and J are TRBV7-9 and TRBJ2-7; TRBD1 matches at 11 bases. From germline, CDR1 is SEHNR and CDR2 FQNEAQ (reference sequence). The CDR3 consists of 15 residues. The trim removed 4 bases at V and 1 base at J, leaving 3 bases unmatched. CDR3 nucleotide sequence: TGTGCCAGCAGCTGGGGACAGGGGGTGTCCTACGAGCAGTACTTC. Encoded protein: CASSWGQGVSYEQYF.

This clone appeared a few times. CDR3 amino acids: CASSSTSGTYNEQFF. As DNA, the CDR3 is TGTGCCAGCAGTTCGACTAGCGGGACTTACAATGAGCAGTTCTTC. The rearrangement uses TRBV5-4 and TRBJ2-1; TRBD2 matches 11 bases. The CDR3 covers 15 residues. The germline gives CDR1 SGHNT, CDR2 YYREEE (reference sequence). With 5 bases clipped from V and 4 bases from J, the junction kept 5 bases outside the gene matches.

The chain couples TRBV7-2 to TRBJ2-2, with TRBD1 matching 9 bases. The CDR3 is 17 residues long. CDR1 and CDR2 from the germline V gene are SGHTA and FQGNSA. V shed 2 bases, J shed 5 bases, and the junction held 9 bases outside the gene matches. The CDR3: CASSLLDRGGVTGELFF. CDR3 in DNA: TGTGCCAGCAGCTTATTGGACAGGGGAGGTGTTACCGGGGAGCTGTTTTTT.

This rearrangement joins TRBV28 to TRBJ1-2; 7 bases are a match to TRBD1. Losses at the gene ends were 4 bases for V and 3 bases for J; bases not matched to a gene: 5. The germline CDR1 and CDR2 sequences are MDHEN and SYDVKM. CDR3 length: 14 residues. CDR3 DNA sequence: TGTGCCAGCAGTTCGGCAGGGGGGTACTATGGCTACACCTTC. It translates to CASSSAGGYYGYTF.

V usage is TRBV19 and J usage is TRBJ2-3; TRBD1 might be the D (6 bases). Trimming took off 4 bases at V and 2 bases at J, with 16 bases between the two ends. Germline V CDR1 and CDR2: LNHDA, SQIVND (reference sequence). The CDR3 totals 16 residues. CDR3 residues: CASSTSQGADTDTQYF. CDR3 in DNA: TGTGCCAGTAGTACCTCACAGGGTGCCGACACAGATACGCAGTATTTT.

This chain connects TRBV6-5 to TRBJ2-3; TRBD2 might be the D (6 bases). V was trimmed by 0 bases and J by 2 bases, leaving 6 bases between them. The CDR3 is 14 amino acids. The germline V gene encodes CDR1 MNHEY and CDR2 SVGAGI. CDR3 DNA sequence: TGTGCCAGCAGTTACTCACTAGCCACAGATACGCAGTATTTT. This sequence encodes CASSYSLATDTQYF.

The rearrangement links TRBV7-9 to TRBJ2-3; 9 nucleotides align to TRBD2. This CDR3 region has 16 residues. The germline gives CDR1 SEHNR, CDR2 FQNEAQ (reference sequence). The ends lost 1 base at V and 9 bases at J; junction bases unmatched: 11. The CDR3: CASSLEGTSSHETQYF. The CDR3 region has the DNA TGTGCCAGCAGCTTAGAAGGGACTAGCTCCCATGAGACGCAGTATTTT.

This clone was seen more than once but under ten times. This chain links TRBV15 with TRBJ2-7, with TRBD2 as a possible D gene (6 bases). CDR3 size: 16 residues. The ends were cut back, 4 bases at V and 3 bases at J, with 19 bases in the middle. Germline-derived CDR1 and CDR2 are LNHNV and YYDKDF (reference sequence). The CDR3 DNA reads as TGTGCCACCAGCATGGGAGGTTGGGGTGGGTACTACGAGCAGTACTTC. Translation: CATSMGGWGGYYEQYF. The whole variable domain, filled in from reference TRBV15 and TRBJ2-7, reads DAMVIQNPRYQVTQFGKPVTLSCSQTLNHNVMYWYQQKSSQAPKLLFHYYDKDFNNEADTPDNFQSRRPNTSFCFLDIRSPGLGDTAMYLCATSMGGWGGYYEQYFGPGTRLTVT.

J is TRBJ1-2 and V is TRBV9; tentative D call: TRBD1 (6 bases). V lost 0 bases and J 4 bases, leaving 13 bases between the germline ends. The length of the CDR3 is 15 residues. Germline V lookup: CDR1 SGDLS, CDR2 YYNGEE. The CDR3 loop reads CASSVGPGQSYGYTF. The DNA of the CDR3 is TGTGCCAGCAGCGTAGGTCCAGGACAGTCCTATGGCTACACCTTC.

The V call is TRBV5-1, the J call TRBJ1-1; 8 bases map to TRBD1. The V gene's germline CDR1 is SGHRS and CDR2 YFSETQ. V was pared by 3 bases and J by 3 bases, with 4 bases of the junction left unmatched. CDR3 size: 14 residues. CDR3 nucleotides: TGCGCCAGCAGCTCCGGACAGGGCGACACTGAAGCTTTCTTT. Amino acid sequence: CASSSGQGDTEAFF. Together with reference TRBV5-1 and TRBJ1-1, the CDR3 gives the full variable domain: KAGVTQTPRYLIKTRGQQVTLSCSPISGHRSVSWYQQTPGQGLQFLFEYFSETQRNKGNFPGRFSGRQFSNSRSEMNVSTLELGDSALYLCASSSGQGDTEAFFGQGTRLTVV.

The rearrangement uses TRBV5-4 and TRBJ1-6; D might be TRBD1 (5 bases). This CDR3 is 15 amino acids long. CDR1 is SGHNT and CDR2 is YYREEE in the germline V gene (reference sequence). V lost 5 bases to trimming and J lost 4 bases, with 13 bases between them. CDR3 sequence (DNA): TGTGCCAGCAGTTTCGACAGACTTTATAATTCACCCCTCCACTTT. Residues: CASSFDRLYNSPLHF.

V and J are TRBV9 and TRBJ2-7; D unresolved. The CDR3 spans 14 residues. CDR1 is SGDLS and CDR2 is YYNGEE in the germline V gene. V lost 0 bases, J lost 0 bases, and 7 bases lay in between. The CDR3 loop is CASSVDPNSYEQYF. The CDR3 bases are TGTGCCAGCAGCGTAGATCCAAACTCCTACGAGCAGTACTTC.

The V call is TRBV11-3, the J call TRBJ2-2, with 8 bases that match TRBD2. Germline CDR1 SGHNT, CDR2 YENEEA. CDR3 length: 17 amino acids. J lost 0 bases, V lost 0 bases, and 3 bases had no gene match. This CDR3 is CASSLEHSGANTGELFF. The CDR3 coding sequence is TGTGCCAGCAGCTTAGAACATAGCGGGGCGAACACCGGGGAGCTGTTTTTT. The variable domain in full, with the rest retrieved from reference TRBV11-3 and TRBJ2-2, is EAGVVQSPRYKIIEKKQPVAFWCNPISGHNTLYWYLQNLGQGPELLIRYENEEAVDDSQLPKDRFSAERLKGVDSTLKIQPAELGDSAVYLCASSLEHSGANTGELFFGEGSRLTVL.